Listed below are T cell receptor beta chains from one sample, sequenced in a study of prognosis after radiotherapy for stage I lung cancer. MiXCR was run by TCRdb on the multiplex PCR reads, yielding one entry per CDR3 protein. Of about 14,000 distinct CDR3 sequences in the sample, roughly 50% were seen once. The starting material was PBMCs, obtained before or after stereotactic body radiation therapy (not recorded which). The receptors come from a donor aged 50 or older with non-small cell lung cancer. Each CDR3 is given with its conserved first and last residue. Fields, in order: J gene, D gene, clone size, V gene, CDR3 DNA, CDR3 protein. D genes are given only for firm matches. Part of the rows lack a size; the others show once, few, many or a class for expanded clones.

TRBJ1-6	NA	NA	TRBV6-4	TGTGCCAGCAGTGAAGTTTGGTCCTCACCCCTCCACTTT	CASSEVWSSPLHF
TRBJ1-2	TRBD1	many	TRBV4-2	TGTGCCAGCAGCCAAGAAACAGGGGCGAACTATGGCTACACCTTC	CASSQETGANYGYTF
TRBJ2-1	NA	NA	TRBV28	TGTGCCAGCAGTTTTGGTGGGGGCGCGGGACGAGGTAGCGATGAGCAGTTCTTC	CASSFGGGAGRGSDEQFF
TRBJ1-1	NA	NA	TRBV11-3	TGTGCCAGCAGCTTACGGGGGAGTAACACTGAAGCTTTCTTT	CASSLRGSNTEAFF
TRBJ2-6	NA	many	TRBV6-2/TRBV6-3	TGTGCCAGCAGTTACCGGTGGGGCTCCACCGGAGACTCTGGGGCCAACGTCCTGACTTTC	CASSYRWGSTGDSGANVLTF
TRBJ2-7	NA	NA	TRBV6-4	TGTGCCAGCAGTGGTTTCCAGGGCTACGAGCAGTACTTC	CASSGFQGYEQYF
TRBJ2-6	NA	NA	TRBV12-3/TRBV12-4	TGTGCCAGCTACTCTGGGGCCAACGTCCTGACTTTC	CASYSGANVLTF
TRBJ2-7	TRBD1	few	TRBV11-2	TGTGCCAGCAGCCACAGCGTCGGGACAGTTAAAAAGGCATACGAGCAGTACTTC	CASSHSVGTVKKAYEQYF
TRBJ2-3	NA	NA	TRBV6-9	TGTGCCAGCAGTTACTCCCCCACTCTCACAGATACGCAGTATTTT	CASSYSPTLTDTQYF
TRBJ2-1	TRBD2	NA	TRBV20-1	TGCAGTGCTAGAGCCGGGACTAGCGGAAAAAATGAGCAGTTCTTC	CSARAGTSGKNEQFF
TRBJ1-3	NA	NA	TRBV6-1	TGTGCCAGCAGTGGAACAGGTGGTGGAAACACCATATATTTT	CASSGTGGGNTIYF
TRBJ1-5	NA	many	TRBV19	TGTGCCAGTAGTCGGGTACGAGGTCAGCCCCAGCATTTT	CASSRVRGQPQHF
TRBJ2-7	TRBD1	many	TRBV5-4	TGTGCCAGCAGCTGGGGACAGGGGAACTACGAGCAGTACTTC	CASSWGQGNYEQYF
TRBJ2-1	NA	NA	TRBV2	TGTGCCGGCGGGGAAAAATACAATGAGCAGTTCTTC	CAGGEKYNEQFF
TRBJ2-7	TRBD1	medium-sized	TRBV6-1	TGTGCCAGCAGTGCCCGCAGGGGGCAGAACGAGCAGTACTTC	CASSARRGQNEQYF
TRBJ2-1	NA	NA	TRBV10-2	TGCGCCAGCAGTGAGTCGACTTTAGGGAATGAGCAGTTCTTC	CASSESTLGNEQFF
TRBJ1-3	NA	many	TRBV30	TGTGCCTGGAACACAGGAAACTCTGGAAACACCATATATTTT	CAWNTGNSGNTIYF
TRBJ1-3	NA	once	TRBV12-3/TRBV12-4	TGTGCCAGCAGTTTCGTTGGAAACACCATATATTTT	CASSFVGNTIYF
TRBJ2-1	TRBD2	NA	TRBV7-3	TGTGCCAGCAGCCCCACTAGCGGGAGGGCCAATGAGCAGTTCTTC	CASSPTSGRANEQFF
TRBJ2-7	NA	NA	TRBV6-1	TGTGCCAGCAGTCACAGGGTCGAGCAGTACTTC	CASSHRVEQYF
TRBJ2-7	TRBD1	medium-sized	TRBV6-5	TGTGCCAGCAGTTACGGGACAGCTGGCTACGAGCAGTACTTC	CASSYGTAGYEQYF
TRBJ2-1	TRBD1	many	TRBV9	TGTGCCAGCAGCGTGGGACAGTACAATGAGCAGTTCTTC	CASSVGQYNEQFF
TRBJ1-1	NA	NA	TRBV7-2	TGTGTCAGCAGCTTAGGGGGACGCCAGGTAGCTTTCTTT	CVSSLGGRQVAFF
TRBJ2-2	TRBD2	NA	TRBV6-9	TGTGCCAGCAGTTACCTTAGCGGGCTGGGATCCGGGTATCTGTTTTTT	CASSYLSGLGSGYLFF
TRBJ2-1	NA	NA	TRBV5-1	TGCGCCAGCAGCTTGGTCCCCGGGACCTACAATGAGCAGTTCTTC	CASSLVPGTYNEQFF
TRBJ1-1	TRBD1	many	TRBV20-1	TGCAGTGCTAGCTCAGGGGGCTTGAACACTGAAGCTTTCTTT	CSASSGGLNTEAFF
TRBJ1-2	TRBD1	medium-sized	TRBV27	TGTGCCAGCAGGAAACAGGGGGCGCGGGGCTACACCTTC	CASRKQGARGYTF
TRBJ2-1	NA	once	TRBV6-2/TRBV6-3	TGTTCCAGCAGTTACTCAGGGGGGGATGAGCATTTCTTC	CSSSYSGGDEHFF
TRBJ1-2	NA	NA	TRBV28	TGTGCCAGCATAAAGAGGAACTATGGCTACACCTTC	CASIKRNYGYTF
TRBJ2-2	NA	NA	TRBV9	TGTGCCAGCAGCGTAGGGGGGGTGAGACTGGGGGAGCTGTTTTTT	CASSVGGVRLGELFF
TRBJ2-1	NA	NA	TRBV10-3	TGTGCCATCAGTGAGTACGGGGACGATGAGCAGTTCTTC	CAISEYGDDEQFF
TRBJ1-1	TRBD1	many	TRBV20-1	TGCAGTGTCAGACAGGGAAGCACTGAAGCTTTCTTT	CSVRQGSTEAFF
TRBJ1-2	TRBD1	many	TRBV19	TGTGCCAGTAGTATACAGGGGGGAGCATCTCGAGATGGCTACACCTTC	CASSIQGGASRDGYTF
TRBJ2-3	TRBD2	many	TRBV24-1	TGTGCCACCAGTGATTTAGGGACTAGCGGGGGGATGGATACGCAGTATTTT	CATSDLGTSGGMDTQYF
TRBJ2-1	NA	few	TRBV5-5	TGTGCCAGCAGCTGGTGGACCTCCCGGGGTAATGAGCAGTTCTTC	CASSWWTSRGNEQFF
TRBJ2-3	NA	few	TRBV5-4	TGTGCCAGCATGACTAGAGGGGCAGATACGCAGTATTTT	CASMTRGADTQYF
TRBJ1-4	NA	many	TRBV6-1	TGTGCCAGCAGTGAAGTGGCACGCTTGGAGGAAAAACTGTTTTTT	CASSEVARLEEKLFF
TRBJ1-1	NA	many	TRBV27	TGTGCCAGCATTGGGTGGGGTGAAGCTTTCTTT	CASIGWGEAFF
TRBJ2-2	NA	many	TRBV10-2	TGCGCCAGCAGACAGAACACCGGGGAGCTGTTTTTT	CASRQNTGELFF
TRBJ2-3	TRBD2	NA	TRBV9	TGTGCCAGCAGCGAATGGCTAGCGGGCGTTAGCACAGATACGCAGTATTTT	CASSEWLAGVSTDTQYF
TRBJ2-7	NA	NA	TRBV30	TGTGCCTGGTCTTCAAACAGGGTAAGAGAGCAGTACTTC	CAWSSNRVREQYF
TRBJ2-3	NA	NA	TRBV20-1	TGCAGTGCGGTCACTAGCAAACGAAGAGGAAGAGATACGCAGTATTTT	CSAVTSKRRGRDTQYF